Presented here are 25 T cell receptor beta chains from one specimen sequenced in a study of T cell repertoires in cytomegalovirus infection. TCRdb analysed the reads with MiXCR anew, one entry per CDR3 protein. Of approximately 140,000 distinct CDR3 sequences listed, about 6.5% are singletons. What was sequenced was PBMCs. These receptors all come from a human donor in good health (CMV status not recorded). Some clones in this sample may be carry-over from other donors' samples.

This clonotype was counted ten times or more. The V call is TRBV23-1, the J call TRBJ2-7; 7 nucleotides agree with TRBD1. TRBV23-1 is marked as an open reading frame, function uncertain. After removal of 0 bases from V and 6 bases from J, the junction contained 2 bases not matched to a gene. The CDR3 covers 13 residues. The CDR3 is CASSQSRGLEQYF. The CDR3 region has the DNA TGCGCCAGCAGTCAATCGAGGGGGCTCGAGCAGTACTTC.

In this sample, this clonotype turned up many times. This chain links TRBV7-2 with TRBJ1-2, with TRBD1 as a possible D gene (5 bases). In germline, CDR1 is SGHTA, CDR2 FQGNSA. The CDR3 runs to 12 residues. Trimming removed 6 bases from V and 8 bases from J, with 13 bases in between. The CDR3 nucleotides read TGTGCCAGCAGGCGAGGGACCCAAGGCTACACCTTC. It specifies CASRRGTQGYTF.

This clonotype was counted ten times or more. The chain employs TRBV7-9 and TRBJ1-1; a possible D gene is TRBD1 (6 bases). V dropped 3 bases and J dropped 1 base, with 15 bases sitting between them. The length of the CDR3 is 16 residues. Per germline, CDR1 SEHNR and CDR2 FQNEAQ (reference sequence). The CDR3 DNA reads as TGTGCCAGCAGCTTGGAGGGGGGCGCCGGGAACACTGAAGCTTTCTTT. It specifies CASSLEGGAGNTEAFF.

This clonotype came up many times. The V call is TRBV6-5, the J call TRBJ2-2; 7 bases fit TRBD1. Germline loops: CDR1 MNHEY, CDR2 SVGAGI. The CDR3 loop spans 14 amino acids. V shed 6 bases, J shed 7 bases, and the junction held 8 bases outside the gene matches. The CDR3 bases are TGTGCCAGCAGGGGTACAGGGGTGAGCGGGGAGCTGTTTTTT. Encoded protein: CASRGTGVSGELFF.

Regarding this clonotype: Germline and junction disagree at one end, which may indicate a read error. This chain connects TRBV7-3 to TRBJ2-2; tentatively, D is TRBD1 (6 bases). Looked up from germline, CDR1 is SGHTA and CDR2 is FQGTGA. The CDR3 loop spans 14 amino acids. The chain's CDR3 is CASRPTGNTGVLFF. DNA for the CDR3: TGTGCCAGCAGACCAACAGGGAACACCGGGGTGCTGTTTTTT.

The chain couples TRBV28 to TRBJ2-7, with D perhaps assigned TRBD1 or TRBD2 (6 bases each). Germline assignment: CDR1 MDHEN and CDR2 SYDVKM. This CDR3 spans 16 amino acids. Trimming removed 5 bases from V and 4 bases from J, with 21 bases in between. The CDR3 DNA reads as TGTGCCAGCAGTCTACGACAACGGAGGGGGTTTTACGAGCAGTACTTC. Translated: CASSLRQRRGFYEQYF.

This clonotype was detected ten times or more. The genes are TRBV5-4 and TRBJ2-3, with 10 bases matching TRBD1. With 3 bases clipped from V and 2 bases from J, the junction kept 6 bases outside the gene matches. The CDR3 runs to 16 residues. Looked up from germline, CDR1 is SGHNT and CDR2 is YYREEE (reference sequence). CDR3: CASSSPGQGITDTQYF. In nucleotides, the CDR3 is TGTGCCAGCAGCTCGCCGGGACAGGGGATCACAGATACGCAGTATTTT.

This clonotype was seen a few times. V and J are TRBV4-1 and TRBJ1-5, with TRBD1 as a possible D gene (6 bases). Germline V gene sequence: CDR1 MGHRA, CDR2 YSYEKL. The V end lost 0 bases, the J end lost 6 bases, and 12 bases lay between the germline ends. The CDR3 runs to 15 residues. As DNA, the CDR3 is TGCGCCAGCAGCCAAGATCGGGGGGCGGGTCAGCCCCAGCATTTT. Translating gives CASSQDRGAGQPQHF.

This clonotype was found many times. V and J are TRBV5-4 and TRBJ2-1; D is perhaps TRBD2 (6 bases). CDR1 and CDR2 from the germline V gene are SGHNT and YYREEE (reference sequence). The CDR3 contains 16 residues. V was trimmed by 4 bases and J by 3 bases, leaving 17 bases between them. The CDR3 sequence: CASSPGGGDRYNEQFF. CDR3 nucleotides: TGTGCCAGCAGCCCTGGCGGCGGGGACCGCTACAATGAGCAGTTCTTC.

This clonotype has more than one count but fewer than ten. The CDR3 spells CSARDRTRRGEQYF. In DNA, the CDR3 is TGCAGTGCTAGAGATCGGACTAGACGGGGCGAGCAGTACTTC. The chain couples TRBV20-1 to TRBJ2-7; TRBD2 agrees at 7 bases. The CDR3 is 14 residues long. Germline CDR1 is DFQATT and CDR2 is SNEGSKA (reference sequence). Germline trimming cut 0 bases from V and 6 bases from J; bases unmatched to any gene: 8.

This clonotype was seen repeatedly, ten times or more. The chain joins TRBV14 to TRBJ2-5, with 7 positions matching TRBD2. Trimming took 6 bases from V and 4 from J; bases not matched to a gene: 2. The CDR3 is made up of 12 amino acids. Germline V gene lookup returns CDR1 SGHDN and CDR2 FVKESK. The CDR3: CASSPGGETQYF. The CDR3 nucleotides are TGTGCCAGCAGTCCGGGAGGAGAGACCCAGTACTTC.

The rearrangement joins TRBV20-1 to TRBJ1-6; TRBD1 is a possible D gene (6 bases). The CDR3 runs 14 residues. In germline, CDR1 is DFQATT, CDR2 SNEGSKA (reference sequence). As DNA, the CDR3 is TGCAGCGCCGCCGGACAGTCGTATAATTCACCCCTCCACTTT. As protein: CSAAGQSYNSPLHF.

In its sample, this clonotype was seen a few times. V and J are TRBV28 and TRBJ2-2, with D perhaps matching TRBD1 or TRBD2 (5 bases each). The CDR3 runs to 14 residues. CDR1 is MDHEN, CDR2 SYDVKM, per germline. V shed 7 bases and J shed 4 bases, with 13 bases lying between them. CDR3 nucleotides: TGTGCCAGCAATATAGAGGGGCCCACCGGGGAGCTGTTTTTT. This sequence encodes CASNIEGPTGELFF.

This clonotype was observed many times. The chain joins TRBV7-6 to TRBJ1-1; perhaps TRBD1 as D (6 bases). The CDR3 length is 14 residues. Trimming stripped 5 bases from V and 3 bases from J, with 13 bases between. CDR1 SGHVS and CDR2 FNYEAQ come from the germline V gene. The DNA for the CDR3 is TGTGCCAGCAGCCCAGGGGACGGGCACACTGAAGCTTTCTTT. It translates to CASSPGDGHTEAFF.

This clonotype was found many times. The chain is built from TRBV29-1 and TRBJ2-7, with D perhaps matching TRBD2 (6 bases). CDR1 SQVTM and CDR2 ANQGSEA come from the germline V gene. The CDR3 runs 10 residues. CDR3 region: CSGGDHEQYF. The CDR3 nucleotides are TGCAGTGGCGGGGACCACGAGCAGTACTTC.

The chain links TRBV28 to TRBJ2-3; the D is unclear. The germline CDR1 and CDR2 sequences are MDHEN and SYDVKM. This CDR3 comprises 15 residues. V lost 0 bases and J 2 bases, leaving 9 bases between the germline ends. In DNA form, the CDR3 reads TGTGCCAGCAGTTTATGGGATAACAACACAGATACGCAGTATTTT. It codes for CASSLWDNNTDTQYF.

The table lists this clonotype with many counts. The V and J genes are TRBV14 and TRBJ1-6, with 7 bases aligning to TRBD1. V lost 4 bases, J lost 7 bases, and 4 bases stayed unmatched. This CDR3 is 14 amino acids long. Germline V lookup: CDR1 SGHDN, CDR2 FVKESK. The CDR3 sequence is CASSRGRGNSPLHF. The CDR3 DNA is TGTGCCAGCAGCCGGGGCAGGGGGAATTCACCCCTCCACTTT.

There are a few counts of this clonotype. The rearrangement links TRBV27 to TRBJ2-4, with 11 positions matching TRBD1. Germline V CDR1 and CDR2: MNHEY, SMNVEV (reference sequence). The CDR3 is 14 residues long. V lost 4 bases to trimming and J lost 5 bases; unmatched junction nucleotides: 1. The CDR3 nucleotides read TGTGCCAGCAGTTGGGGACAGGGGGAAAACATTCAGTACTTC. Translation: CASSWGQGENIQYF.

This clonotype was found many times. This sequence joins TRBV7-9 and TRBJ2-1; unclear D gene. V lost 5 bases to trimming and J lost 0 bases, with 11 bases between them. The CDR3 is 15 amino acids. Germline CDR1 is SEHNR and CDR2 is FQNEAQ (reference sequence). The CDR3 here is CASSGPLSSYNEQFF. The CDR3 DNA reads TGTGCCAGCAGCGGCCCGCTGAGCTCCTACAATGAGCAGTTCTTC.

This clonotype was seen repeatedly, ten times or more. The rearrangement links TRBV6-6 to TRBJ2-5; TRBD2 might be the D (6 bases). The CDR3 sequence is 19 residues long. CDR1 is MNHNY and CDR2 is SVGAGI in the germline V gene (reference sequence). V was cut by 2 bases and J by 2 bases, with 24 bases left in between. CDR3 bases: TGTGCCAGCAGTTACCCGAGGGATCCGGGACGGGGGATTCAAGAGACCCAGTACTTC. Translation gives CASSYPRDPGRGIQETQYF.

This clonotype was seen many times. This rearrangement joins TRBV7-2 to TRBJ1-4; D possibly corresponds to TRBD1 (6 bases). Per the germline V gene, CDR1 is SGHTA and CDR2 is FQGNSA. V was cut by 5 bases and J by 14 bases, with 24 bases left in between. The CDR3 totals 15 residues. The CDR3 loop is CASSTNRVGQGRLFF. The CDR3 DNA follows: TGTGCCAGCAGCACCAATCGGGTCGGTCAGGGGAGGCTGTTTTTT.

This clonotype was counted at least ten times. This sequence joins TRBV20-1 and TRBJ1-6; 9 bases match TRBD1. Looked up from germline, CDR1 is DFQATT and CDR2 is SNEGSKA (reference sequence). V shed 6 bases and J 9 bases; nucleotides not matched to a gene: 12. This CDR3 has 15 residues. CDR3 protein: CSAPGQGSWGSPLHF. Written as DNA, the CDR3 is TGCAGTGCGCCGGGACAGGGAAGTTGGGGTTCACCCCTCCACTTT.

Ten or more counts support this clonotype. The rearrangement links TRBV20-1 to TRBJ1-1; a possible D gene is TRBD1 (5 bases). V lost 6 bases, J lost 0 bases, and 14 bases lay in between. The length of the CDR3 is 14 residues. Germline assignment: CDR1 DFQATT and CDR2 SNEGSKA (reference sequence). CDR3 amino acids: CSATPPGLNTEAFF. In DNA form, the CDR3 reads TGCAGTGCAACTCCGCCGGGGCTGAACACTGAAGCTTTCTTT.

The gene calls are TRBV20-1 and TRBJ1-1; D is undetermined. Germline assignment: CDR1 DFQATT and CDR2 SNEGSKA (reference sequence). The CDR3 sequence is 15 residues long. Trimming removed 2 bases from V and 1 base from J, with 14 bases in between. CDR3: CSARSIRVPNTEAFF. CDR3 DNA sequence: TGCAGTGCTAGAAGCATACGGGTCCCGAACACTGAAGCTTTCTTT.

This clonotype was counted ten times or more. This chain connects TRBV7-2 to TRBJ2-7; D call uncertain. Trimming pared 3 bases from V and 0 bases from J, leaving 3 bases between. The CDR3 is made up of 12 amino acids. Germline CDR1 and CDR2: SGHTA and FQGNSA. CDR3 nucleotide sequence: TGTGCCAGCAGCTTTAGCTCCTACGAGCAGTACTTC. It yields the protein CASSFSSYEQYF.